Ten or more counts support the clone carrying this T cell receptor beta chain. This sample was included in a study of Graves' ophthalmopathy and Graves' hyperthyroidism. A volume of around 10 ml of fresh peripheral blood supplied the PBMCs. Amplification targeted the TCR beta CDR3 regions, with RNA transcripts as the source material. RT-PCR in the first round used HTBI primers; a second-round multiplex PCR followed. TCRdb passed the multiplex PCR reads through MiXCR, listing each CDR3 protein once. The sample holds fewer than 600,000 distinct CDR3 sequences, about 15% seen once. The J segment lost 2 bases and the V segment lost 6 bases, leaving 12 bases of the junction unmatched. This CDR3 is built from 16 residues. CDR1 and CDR2 from the germline V gene are DFQATT and SNEGSKA (reference sequence).

This TCR came from a woman younger than 45 with Graves' ophthalmopathy. The sequencing sample was made of blood. V and J are TRBV20-1 and TRBJ2-4, with TRBD2 identical over 8 bases. The DNA of the CDR3 is TGCAGTGCCCTTGTCGGGGGGGCCGGGTCCAAAAACATTCAGTACTTC. Protein product: CSALVGGAGSKNIQYF.